Given below is one TCR beta chain in context. The junction differs from germline at one of its ends, possibly a read error. This sample was included in a study of T cell changes during pregnancy in multiple sclerosis. Sequencing used immunoSEQ multiplex PCR; TCRdb keeps in-frame clones, though not all of them. The sample has fewer than 130,000 clones; approximately 90% are singletons. Germline V lookup: CDR1 SQVTM, CDR2 ANQGSEA. The CDR3 spans 11 residues. The material was peripheral blood, obtained after pregnancy. The sequence was collected from a female donor with multiple sclerosis, enrolled in a pregnancy study. The gene calls are TRBV29-1 and TRBJ1-2, with 9 bases identical to TRBD1. The CDR3 DNA reads TGCAGCTCTAACCGGGACAGGGAGGAAATCTTC. Translation gives CSSNRDREEIF. Full variable domain (rest looked up from reference TRBV29-1 and TRBJ1-2): SAVISQKPSRDICQRGTSLTIQCQVDSQVTMMFWYRQQPGQSLTLIATANQGSEATYESGFVIDKFPISRPNLTFSTLTVSNMSPEDSSIYLCSSNRDREEIFGSGTRLTVV.